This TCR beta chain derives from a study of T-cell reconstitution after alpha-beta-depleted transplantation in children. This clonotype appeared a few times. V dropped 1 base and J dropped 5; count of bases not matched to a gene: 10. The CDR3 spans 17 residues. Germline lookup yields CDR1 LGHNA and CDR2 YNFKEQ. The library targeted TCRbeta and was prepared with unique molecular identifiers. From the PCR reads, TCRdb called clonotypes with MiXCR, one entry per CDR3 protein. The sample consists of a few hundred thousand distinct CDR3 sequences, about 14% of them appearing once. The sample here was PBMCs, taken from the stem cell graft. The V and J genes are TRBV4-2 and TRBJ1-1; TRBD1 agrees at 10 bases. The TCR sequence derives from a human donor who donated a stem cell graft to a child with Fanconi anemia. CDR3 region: CASSQAPPRTGGTEAFF. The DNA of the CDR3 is TGTGCCAGCAGCCAAGCCCCCCCGAGGACAGGGGGAACTGAAGCTTTCTTT.